Below are 5 T cell receptor beta chains sequenced from a single sample in a study of blood T cell repertoires in COVID-19. Sequencing was performed with immunoSEQ multiplex PCR; in TCRdb, only in-frame clones are kept and a portion is missing. The table has 200,000 to 300,000 clones, around nine tenths seen once; the top ten hold 6% to 9%. The sequenced sample consisted of peripheral blood. These receptors originate from a woman in her 70s with active or convalescent COVID-19.

The chain combines TRBV7-3 with TRBJ2-1; 7 bases agree with TRBD1. Germline V gene lookup returns CDR1 SGHTA and CDR2 FQGTGA. This CDR3 contains 15 residues. Trimming took 4 bases from V and 4 from J; bases not matched to a gene: 7. CDR3 amino acids: CASSSTGAEYNEQFF. CDR3 DNA: TGTGCCAGCAGCTCCACAGGGGCGGAGTACAATGAGCAGTTCTTC.

The J gene is TRBJ2-5, the V gene TRBV12-3 or TRBV12-4; D gene uncertain. V lost 6 bases and J 2 bases, leaving 10 bases between the germline ends. This CDR3 region has 13 residues. The CDR3 sequence: CASSHPLQETQYF. The DNA of the CDR3 is TGTGCCAGCAGCCACCCACTACAAGAGACCCAGTACTTC.

The chain recombines TRBV19 with TRBJ1-6; 9 nucleotides align to TRBD1. The CDR3 has 17 residues. Germline V lookup: CDR1 LNHDA, CDR2 SQIVND (reference sequence). The trim removed 6 bases at V and 6 bases at J, leaving 12 bases unmatched. CDR3 nucleotides: TGTGCCAGTAGCCTTACCGGGACAGGGTGGGGTAATTCACCCCTCCACTTT. Protein: CASSLTGTGWGNSPLHF.

This chain joins TRBV5-8 and TRBJ1-3, with D perhaps TRBD1 (5 bases). V dropped 4 bases and J dropped 0 bases, with 14 bases sitting between them. This CDR3 contains 16 residues. Germline lookup yields CDR1 SGHTS and CDR2 YDEGEE. CDR3 sequence: CASSPGVIYSGNTIYF. CDR3 nucleotide sequence: TGTGCCAGCAGCCCGGGGGTGATTTACTCTGGAAACACCATATATTTT.

The chain combines TRBV15 with TRBJ2-5; TRBD2 might be the D (6 bases). V lost 0 bases and J lost 2, with 13 bases in between. Germline V gene sequence: CDR1 LNHNV, CDR2 YYDKDF (reference sequence). The CDR3 loop spans 16 amino acids. CDR3 sequence (DNA): TGTGCCACCAGCAGAGATGCTCGGGGGAGGCAAGAGACCCAGTACTTC. As protein: CATSRDARGRQETQYF.